Presented here are 9 T cell receptor beta chains from one specimen sequenced in a study of human T cells and chemical hapten exposure. Each CDR3 protein is one row after TCRdb ran MiXCR on the RACE reads. The sample lists about 87,000 distinct CDR3 sequences, 8% to 10% seen once, with 3% to 4.5% in the top ten. Sample time point: pre-sensitization, week 0. Specified treatment: therapeutic diphenylcyclopropenone sensitization with weekly scalp DPC. Sequenced material: whole blood, taken in connection with sensitization to the hapten diphenylcyclopropenone (DPC). Receptors were obtained from a woman aged 40 to 50 with alopecia areata. Some clones in this sample may be carry-over from other donors' samples.

This clonotype was seen a handful of times. The rearrangement links TRBV29-1 to TRBJ1-3; D gene ambiguous. The CDR3 totals 13 residues. Germline CDR1 SQVTM, CDR2 ANQGSEA. The V gene lost 3 bases and the J gene lost 3 bases, with 9 bases spanning the gap. The CDR3 region is CSVDSGDGNTIYF. DNA of the CDR3: TGCAGCGTTGACTCCGGGGATGGAAACACCATATATTTT.

This clonotype was picked up many times. The chain is built from TRBV10-3 and TRBJ2-1; no clear D. This CDR3 has 13 amino acids. V dropped 4 bases and J dropped 4 bases, with 8 bases sitting between them. Per the germline V gene, CDR1 is ENHRY and CDR2 is SYGVKD. DNA for the CDR3: TGTGCCATCAGTGGAGAGCTGTACAATGAGCAGTTCTTC. Protein product: CAISGELYNEQFF.

This clonotype was detected only a few times. The chain combines TRBV6-6 with TRBJ2-1, with TRBD1 as a possible D gene (6 bases). Germline-derived CDR1 and CDR2 are MNHNY and SVGAGI (reference sequence). Between the trimmed V and J ends, which lost 5 bases and 10 bases, there was a span of 9 bases. The CDR3 consists of 11 residues. The CDR3 nucleotides are TGTGCCAGCAGTCCACAGGGCGAGCAGTTCTTC. Amino acids: CASSPQGEQFF.

This clonotype was seen only a few times. The chain employs TRBV5-6 and TRBJ1-6; possible D gene TRBD1, 5 bases. Germline loops: CDR1 SGHDT, CDR2 YYEEEE. The CDR3 runs to 14 residues. V was pared by 5 bases and J by 10 bases, with 16 bases between. As DNA, the CDR3 is TGTGCCAGCAGTTTTAGAGGGGTCTGGTCACCCCTCCACTTT. Amino acids: CASSFRGVWSPLHF.

This clonotype was found many times. The V and J genes are TRBV20-1 and TRBJ2-2, with 7 nucleotides matching TRBD2. The CDR3 is made up of 14 amino acids. Per the germline V gene, CDR1 is DFQATT and CDR2 is SNEGSKA (reference sequence). V trimming: 3 bases; J trimming: 5 bases; junction bases outside the gene matches: 6. In DNA form, the CDR3 reads TGCAGTGCTAGTGATCAGGGAGGGACCGGGGAGCTGTTTTTT. Its translation: CSASDQGGTGELFF.

This clonotype has at least ten counts. The rearrangement joins TRBV10-3 to TRBJ2-7; D is undetermined. The CDR3 is 13 residues long. From germline, CDR1 is ENHRY and CDR2 SYGVKD. With 4 bases removed from V and 2 bases from J, the gap between germline ends came to 9 bases. This chain's CDR3 is CAISAPSTYEQYF. The CDR3, as DNA: TGTGCCATCAGTGCCCCGTCGACCTACGAGCAGTACTTC.

This CDR3 reads CASKGRGQNQPQHF. The CDR3 coding sequence is TGTGCCAGCAAGGGGAGGGGTCAAAATCAGCCCCAGCATTTT. The chain recombines TRBV6-2 or TRBV6-3 with TRBJ1-5; TRBD1 is a possible D gene (5 bases). Germline CDR1 reads MNHEY; CDR2 reads SVGEGT. V dropped 7 bases and J dropped 4 bases, with 14 bases sitting between them. The CDR3 has 14 amino acids.

This clonotype was counted many times. V and J are TRBV11-2 and TRBJ2-2, with D perhaps matching TRBD1 (6 bases). Germline V gives CDR1 SGHAT, CDR2 FQNNGV. V lost 4 bases and J 3 bases, leaving 6 bases between the germline ends. The CDR3 length is 13 residues. In DNA form, the CDR3 reads TGTGCCAGCAGCTGGACAGACACCGGGGAGCTGTTTTTT. Its protein product is CASSWTDTGELFF.

The gene calls are TRBV28 and TRBJ2-5; D is uncertain. The germline CDR1 and CDR2 sequences are MDHEN and SYDVKM. V was clipped by 3 bases and J by 0 bases, with 2 bases between them. CDR3 length: 12 residues. CDR3 sequence (DNA): TGTGCCAGCAGTTTTGACCAAGAGACCCAGTACTTC. This sequence encodes CASSFDQETQYF.